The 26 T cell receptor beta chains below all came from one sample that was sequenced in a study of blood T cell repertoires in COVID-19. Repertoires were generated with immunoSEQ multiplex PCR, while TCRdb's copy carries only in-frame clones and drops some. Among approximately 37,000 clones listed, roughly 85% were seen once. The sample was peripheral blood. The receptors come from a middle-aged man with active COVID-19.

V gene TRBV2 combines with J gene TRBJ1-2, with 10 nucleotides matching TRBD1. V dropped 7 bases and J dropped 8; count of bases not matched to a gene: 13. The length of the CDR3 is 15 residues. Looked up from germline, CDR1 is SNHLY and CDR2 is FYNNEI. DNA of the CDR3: TGTGCCAGCATTCTTTCCGGGACAGGGGCTAGCGGCTACACCTTC. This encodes CASILSGTGASGYTF.

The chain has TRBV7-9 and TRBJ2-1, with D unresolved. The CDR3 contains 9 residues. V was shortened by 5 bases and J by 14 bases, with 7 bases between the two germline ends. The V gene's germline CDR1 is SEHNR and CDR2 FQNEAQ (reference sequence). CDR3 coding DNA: TGTGCCAGCAGCCCCTTTAAGTTCTTC. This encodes CASSPFKFF.

CDR3 sequence: CASISSYNEQFF. The CDR3 nucleotides read TGTGCCAGTATTAGCTCCTACAATGAGCAGTTCTTC. The gene calls are TRBV19 and TRBJ2-1; no reliable D call. CDR3 length: 12 amino acids. V was shortened by 7 bases and J by 0 bases, with 4 bases between the two germline ends. Germline V gene sequence: CDR1 LNHDA, CDR2 SQIVND (reference sequence).

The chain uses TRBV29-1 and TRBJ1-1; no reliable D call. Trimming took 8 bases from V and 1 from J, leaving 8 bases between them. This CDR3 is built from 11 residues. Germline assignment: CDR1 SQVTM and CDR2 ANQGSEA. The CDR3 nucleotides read TGCAGCATCCTCGGGAACACTGAAGCTTTCTTT. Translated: CSILGNTEAFF.

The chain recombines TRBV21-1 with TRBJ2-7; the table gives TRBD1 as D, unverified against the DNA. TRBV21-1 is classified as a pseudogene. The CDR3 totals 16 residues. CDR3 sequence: CASSNFGQGCCHEQYF. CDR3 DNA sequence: TGTGCCAGCAGTAACTTTGGACAGGGGTGTTGTCACGAGCAGTACTTC.

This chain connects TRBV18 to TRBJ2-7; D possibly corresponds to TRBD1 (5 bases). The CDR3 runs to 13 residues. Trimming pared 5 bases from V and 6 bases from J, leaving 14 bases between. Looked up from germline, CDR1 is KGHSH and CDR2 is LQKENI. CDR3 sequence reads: CASSATRGGEQYF. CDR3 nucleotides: TGTGCCAGCTCAGCGACAAGGGGCGGCGAGCAGTACTTC.

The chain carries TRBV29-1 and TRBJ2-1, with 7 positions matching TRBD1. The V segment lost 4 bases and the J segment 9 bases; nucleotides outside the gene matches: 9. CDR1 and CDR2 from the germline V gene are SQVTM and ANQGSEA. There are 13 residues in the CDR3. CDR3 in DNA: TGCAGCGTTGTCGTAGGGGGCAGGAGTGAGCAGTTCTTC. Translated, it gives CSVVVGGRSEQFF.

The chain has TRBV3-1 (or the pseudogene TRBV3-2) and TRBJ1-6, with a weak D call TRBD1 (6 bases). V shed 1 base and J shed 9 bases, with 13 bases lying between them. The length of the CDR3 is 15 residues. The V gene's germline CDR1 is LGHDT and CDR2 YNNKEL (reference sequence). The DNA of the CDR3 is TGTGCCAGCAGCCAAGGAGGGGGGGCAGGTTCACCCCTCCACTTT. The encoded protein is CASSQGGGAGSPLHF.

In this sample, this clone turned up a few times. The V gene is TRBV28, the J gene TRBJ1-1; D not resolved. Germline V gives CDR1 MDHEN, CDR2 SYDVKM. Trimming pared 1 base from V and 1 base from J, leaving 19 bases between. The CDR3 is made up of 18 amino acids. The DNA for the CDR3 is TGTGCCAGCAGTTTATTGGCCGCCAGGAAAGGAGGGAACACTGAAGCTTTCTTT. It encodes CASSLLAARKGGNTEAFF. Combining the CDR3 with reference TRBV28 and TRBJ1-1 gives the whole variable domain DVKVTQSSRYLVKRTGEKVFLECVQDMDHENMFWYRQDPGLGLRLIYFSYDVKMKEKGDIPEGYSVSREKKERFSLILESASTNQTSMYLCASSLLAARKGGNTEAFFGQGTRLTVV.

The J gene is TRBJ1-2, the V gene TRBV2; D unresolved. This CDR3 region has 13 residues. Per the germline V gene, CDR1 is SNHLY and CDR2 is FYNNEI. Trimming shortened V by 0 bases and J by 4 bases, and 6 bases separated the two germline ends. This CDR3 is CASSEAGSYGYTF. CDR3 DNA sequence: TGTGCCAGCAGTGAAGCAGGGAGCTATGGCTACACCTTC.

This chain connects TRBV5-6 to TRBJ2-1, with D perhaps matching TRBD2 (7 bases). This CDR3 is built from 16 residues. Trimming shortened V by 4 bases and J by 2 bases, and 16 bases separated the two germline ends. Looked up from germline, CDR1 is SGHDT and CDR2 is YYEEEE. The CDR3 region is CASSAVGGAPYNEQFF. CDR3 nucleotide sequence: TGTGCCAGCAGCGCCGTAGGGGGGGCCCCCTACAATGAGCAGTTCTTC.

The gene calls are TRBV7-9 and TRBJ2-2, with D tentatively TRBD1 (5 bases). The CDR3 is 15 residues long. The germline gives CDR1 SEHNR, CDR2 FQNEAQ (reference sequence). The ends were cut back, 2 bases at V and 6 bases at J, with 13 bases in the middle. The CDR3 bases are TGTGCCAGCAGCTTAACGTCAGGGTTCCCCGGGGAGCTGTTTTTT. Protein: CASSLTSGFPGELFF. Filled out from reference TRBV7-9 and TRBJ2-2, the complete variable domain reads DTGVSQNPRHKITKRGQNVTFRCDPISEHNRLYWYRQTLGQGPEFLTYFQNEAQLEKSRLLSDRFSAERPKGSFSTLEIQRTEQGDSAMYLCASSLTSGFPGELFFGEGSRLTVL.

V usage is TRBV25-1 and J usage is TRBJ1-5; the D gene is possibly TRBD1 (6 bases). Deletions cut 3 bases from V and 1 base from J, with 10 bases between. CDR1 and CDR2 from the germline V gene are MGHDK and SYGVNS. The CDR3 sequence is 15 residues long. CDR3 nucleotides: TGTGCCAGCAGTGATGGCAGGGGAAGCAATCAGCCCCAGCATTTT. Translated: CASSDGRGSNQPQHF.

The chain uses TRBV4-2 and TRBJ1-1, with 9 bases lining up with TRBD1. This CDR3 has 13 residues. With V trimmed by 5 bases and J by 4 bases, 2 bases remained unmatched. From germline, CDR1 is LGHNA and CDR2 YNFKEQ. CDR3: CASSWDRATEAFF. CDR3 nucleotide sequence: TGTGCCAGCAGCTGGGACAGGGCCACTGAAGCTTTCTTT.

CDR3 in amino acids: CASSYGDRTNEKLFF. Written as DNA, the CDR3 is TGTGCCAGCAGTTACGGTGACAGAACTAATGAAAAACTGTTTTTT. This chain uses TRBV6-6 with TRBJ1-4, with a weak D call TRBD1 (5 bases). This CDR3 contains 15 residues. Germline loops: CDR1 MNHNY, CDR2 SVGAGI (reference sequence). Trimming removed 2 bases at V and 1 base at J, with 8 bases between.

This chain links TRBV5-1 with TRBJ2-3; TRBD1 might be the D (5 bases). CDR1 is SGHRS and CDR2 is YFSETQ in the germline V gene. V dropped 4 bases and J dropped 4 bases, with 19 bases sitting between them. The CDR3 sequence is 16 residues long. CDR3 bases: TGCGCCAGCAGCCCCGGAACCAAGGGGTACTCAGATACGCAGTATTTT. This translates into CASSPGTKGYSDTQYF.

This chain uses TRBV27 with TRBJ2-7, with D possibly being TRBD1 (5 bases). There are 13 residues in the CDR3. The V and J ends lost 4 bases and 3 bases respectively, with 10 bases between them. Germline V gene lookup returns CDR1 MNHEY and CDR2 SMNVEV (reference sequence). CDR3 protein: CASSSTDNYEQYF. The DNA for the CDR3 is TGTGCCAGCAGTTCGACGGACAACTACGAGCAGTACTTC.

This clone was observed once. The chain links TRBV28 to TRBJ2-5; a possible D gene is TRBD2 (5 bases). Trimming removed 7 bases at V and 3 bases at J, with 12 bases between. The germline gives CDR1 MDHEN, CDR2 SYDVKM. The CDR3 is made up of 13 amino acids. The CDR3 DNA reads TGTGCCAGCACCCTGGCAGCGGAAGAGACCCAGTACTTC. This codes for CASTLAAEETQYF. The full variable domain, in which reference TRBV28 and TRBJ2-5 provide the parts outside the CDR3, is DVKVTQSSRYLVKRTGEKVFLECVQDMDHENMFWYRQDPGLGLRLIYFSYDVKMKEKGDIPEGYSVSREKKERFSLILESASTNQTSMYLCASTLAAEETQYFGPGTRLLVL.

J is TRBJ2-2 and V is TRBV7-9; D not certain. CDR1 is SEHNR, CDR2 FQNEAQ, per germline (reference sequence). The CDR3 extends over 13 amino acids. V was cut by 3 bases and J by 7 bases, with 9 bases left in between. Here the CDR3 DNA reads TGTGCCAGCAGCTTCGTTCAGAACGGGGAGCTGTTTTTT. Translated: CASSFVQNGELFF.

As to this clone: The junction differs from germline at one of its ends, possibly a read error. CDR3 protein: CASRYYISNQPQHF. The CDR3 bases are TGTGCCAGCAGGTACTATATTAGCAATCAGCCCCAGCATTTT. V and J are TRBV6-6 and TRBJ1-5; D remains unclear. CDR3 size: 14 residues. Germline V gene data show CDR1 as MNHNY and CDR2 as SVGAGI (reference sequence).

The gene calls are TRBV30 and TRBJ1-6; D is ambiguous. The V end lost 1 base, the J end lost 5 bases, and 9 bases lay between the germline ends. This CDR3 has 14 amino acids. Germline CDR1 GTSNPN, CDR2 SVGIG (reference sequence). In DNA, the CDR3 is TGTGCCTGGAGTGGCTCGAACAATAATTCACCCCTCCACTTT. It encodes CAWSGSNNNSPLHF. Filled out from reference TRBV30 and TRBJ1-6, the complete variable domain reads SQTIHQWPATLVQPVGSPLSLECTVEGTSNPNLYWYRQAAGRGLQLLFYSVGIGQISSEVPQNLSASRPQDRQFILSSKKLLLSDSGFYLCAWSGSNNNSPLHFGNGTRLTVT.

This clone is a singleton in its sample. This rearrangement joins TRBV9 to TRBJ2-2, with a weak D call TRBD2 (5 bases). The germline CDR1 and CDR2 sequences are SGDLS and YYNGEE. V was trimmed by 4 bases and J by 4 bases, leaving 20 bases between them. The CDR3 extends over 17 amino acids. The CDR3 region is CASSSPTNENPTGELFF. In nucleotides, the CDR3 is TGTGCCAGCAGCTCTCCGACTAACGAGAATCCCACCGGGGAGCTGTTTTTT.

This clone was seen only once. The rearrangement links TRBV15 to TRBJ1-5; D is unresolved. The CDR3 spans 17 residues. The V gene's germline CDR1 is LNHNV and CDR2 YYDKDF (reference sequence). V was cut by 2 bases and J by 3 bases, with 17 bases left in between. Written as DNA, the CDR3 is TGTGCCACCAGCAGAAGACCCAACCAGCGGGACAATCAGCCCCAGCATTTT. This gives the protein CATSRRPNQRDNQPQHF.

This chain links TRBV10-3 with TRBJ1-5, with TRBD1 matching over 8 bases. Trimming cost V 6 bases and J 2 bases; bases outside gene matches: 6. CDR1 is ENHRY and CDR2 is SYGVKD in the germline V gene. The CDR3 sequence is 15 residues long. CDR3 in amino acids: CAISLGQDGNQPQHF. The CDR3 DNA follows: TGTGCCATCAGCCTGGGACAGGACGGCAATCAGCCCCAGCATTTT.

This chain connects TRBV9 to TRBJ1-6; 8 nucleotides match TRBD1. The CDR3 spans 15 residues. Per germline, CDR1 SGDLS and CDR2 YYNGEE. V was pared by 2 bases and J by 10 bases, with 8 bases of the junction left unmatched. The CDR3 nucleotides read TGTGCCAGCAGCGTTTCCGGGACAGGCCTATCACCCCTCCACTTT. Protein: CASSVSGTGLSPLHF.

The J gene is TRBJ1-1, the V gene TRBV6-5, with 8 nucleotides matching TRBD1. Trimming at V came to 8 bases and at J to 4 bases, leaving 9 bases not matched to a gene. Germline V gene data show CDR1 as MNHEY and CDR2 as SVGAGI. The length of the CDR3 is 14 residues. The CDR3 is CASGLSQGGTEAFF. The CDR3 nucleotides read TGTGCCAGCGGTCTGTCACAGGGGGGCACTGAAGCTTTCTTT.